This TCR beta chain was sequenced during a study of blood T cell repertoires in COVID-19. Overall study context: The United States, Italy and Spain supplied acute and convalescent COVID-19 samples. PBMCs, B-cell-depleted T cells, or T cells were the source of the cDNA or gDNA that made up the material.

How the authors handled the data: Estimated nucleated cell counts came from reference gene primer amplification. The table came from immunoSEQ multiplex PCR; TCRdb's copy has only in-frame clones and leaves some out. Clonal size and the V and J genes are those of that table, whereas D and trimming came from the DNA. The data show about 30,000 clones, more than 85% seen once. This CDR3 comprises 15 residues. Germline loops: CDR1 SGHRS, CDR2 YFSETQ. Trimming took 2 bases from V and 7 from J, leaving 19 bases between them. The source is a human donor in a cohort sampled during active COVID-19. The donor label of this sample is uncertain. The chain joins TRBV5-1 to TRBJ2-7; D is perhaps TRBD2 (6 bases). Material for sequencing was peripheral blood. This CDR3 reads CASSFDGSGGLEQYF. CDR3 coding DNA: TGCGCCAGCAGCTTCGACGGGAGTGGAGGTTTAGAGCAGTACTTC.